This T cell receptor (beta chain) was found in a study of blood T cell repertoires in COVID-19. This clone was seen a handful of times. Per the original methods: Reference gene primer amplification gave nucleated cell count estimates. Measured with immunoSEQ multiplex PCR; TCRdb has only the in-frame clones, and not every one. V, J and clone size are those of that table, while D and trimming were read from the DNA. The sample records about 140,000 clones, 86% being singletons. Trimming stripped 4 bases from V and 10 bases from J, with 8 bases between. The length of the CDR3 is 12 residues. Sequenced input: peripheral blood. This chain links TRBV12-3 or TRBV12-4 with TRBJ1-6, with D maybe TRBD1 (6 bases). The sequence derives from a woman aged 60-75 years with acute or convalescent COVID-19. This CDR3 reads CASSYRVSPLHF. CDR3 DNA: TGTGCCAGCAGTTACAGGGTCTCACCCCTCCACTTT.